This T cell receptor (beta chain) was observed in a study of blood T cell repertoires in COVID-19. Looking at the study overall: T cells, B-cell-depleted T cells, or PBMCs supplied cDNA or gDNA.

The length of the CDR3 is 15 residues. In germline, CDR1 is MNHEY, CDR2 SMNVEV (reference sequence). Germline trimming cut 3 bases from V and 5 bases from J; bases unmatched to any gene: 1. The method was immunoSEQ multiplex PCR; TCRdb's version includes in-frame clones alone and lacks a portion of them. The repertoire holds about 270,000 clones, with 65% to 85% as singletons. Patients at the Seattle site were enrolled during active infection and followed longitudinally. The sequenced material came from peripheral blood. The chain joins TRBV27 to TRBJ2-5; 15 bases line up with TRBD2. The origin of this receptor is a human donor with COVID-19, enrolled during active disease. The donor label of this sample is uncertain. The CDR3 reads CASSLGTSGRETQYF. The DNA for the CDR3 is TGTGCCAGCAGTTTGGGGACTAGCGGGAGGGAGACCCAGTACTTC.